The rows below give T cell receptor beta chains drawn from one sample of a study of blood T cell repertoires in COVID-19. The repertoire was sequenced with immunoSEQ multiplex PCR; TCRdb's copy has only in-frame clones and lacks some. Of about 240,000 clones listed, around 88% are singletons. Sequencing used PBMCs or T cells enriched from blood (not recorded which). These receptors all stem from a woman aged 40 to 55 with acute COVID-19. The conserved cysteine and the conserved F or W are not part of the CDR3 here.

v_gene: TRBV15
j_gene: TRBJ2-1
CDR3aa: ATSQLGGVEYGQF

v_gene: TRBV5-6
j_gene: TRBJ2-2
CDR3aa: ASSWGTGITGELF

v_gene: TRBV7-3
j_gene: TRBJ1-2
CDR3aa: ASSLTPPTVNYGYT

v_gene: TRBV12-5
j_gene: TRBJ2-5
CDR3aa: ASGIGTSGQETQY

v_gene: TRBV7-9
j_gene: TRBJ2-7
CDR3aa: ASSWGDYEQY

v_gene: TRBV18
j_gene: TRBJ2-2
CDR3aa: ASSPPPRELIGELF

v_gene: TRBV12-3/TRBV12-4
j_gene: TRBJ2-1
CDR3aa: ASSPLHEQF

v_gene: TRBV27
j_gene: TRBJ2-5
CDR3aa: ASSFLGTSGSNTETQY

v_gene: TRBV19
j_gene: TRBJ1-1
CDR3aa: ASSTTGEAF

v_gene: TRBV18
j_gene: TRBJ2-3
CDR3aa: ASSPELAAGSTDTQY

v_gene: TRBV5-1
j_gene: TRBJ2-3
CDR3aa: ASSVAGGTDTQY